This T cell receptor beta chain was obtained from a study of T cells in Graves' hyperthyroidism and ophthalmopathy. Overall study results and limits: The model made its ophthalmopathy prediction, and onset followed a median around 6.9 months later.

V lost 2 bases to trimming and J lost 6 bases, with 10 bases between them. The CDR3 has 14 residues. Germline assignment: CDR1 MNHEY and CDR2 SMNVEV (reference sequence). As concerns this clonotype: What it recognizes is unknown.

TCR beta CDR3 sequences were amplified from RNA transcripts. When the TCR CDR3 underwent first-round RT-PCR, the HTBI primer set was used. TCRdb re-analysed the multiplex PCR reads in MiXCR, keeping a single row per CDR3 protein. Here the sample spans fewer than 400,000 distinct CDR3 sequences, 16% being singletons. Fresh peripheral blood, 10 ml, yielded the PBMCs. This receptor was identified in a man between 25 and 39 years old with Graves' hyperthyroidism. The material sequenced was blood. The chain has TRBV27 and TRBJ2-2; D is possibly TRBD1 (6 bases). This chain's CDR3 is CASSLGRGAGELFF. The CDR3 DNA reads TGTGCCAGCAGTTTAGGCAGGGGCGCCGGGGAGCTGTTTTTT.